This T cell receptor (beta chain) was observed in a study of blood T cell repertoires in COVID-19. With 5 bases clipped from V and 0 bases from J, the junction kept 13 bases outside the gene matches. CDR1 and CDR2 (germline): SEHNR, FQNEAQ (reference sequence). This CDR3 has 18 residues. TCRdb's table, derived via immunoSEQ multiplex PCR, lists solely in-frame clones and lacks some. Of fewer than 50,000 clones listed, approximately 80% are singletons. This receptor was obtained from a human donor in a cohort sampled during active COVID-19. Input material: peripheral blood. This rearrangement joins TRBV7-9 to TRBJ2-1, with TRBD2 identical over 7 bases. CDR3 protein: CASSPEPSSGYSYNEQFF. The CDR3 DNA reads TGTGCCAGCAGCCCTGAGCCGTCTAGCGGATACTCCTACAATGAGCAGTTCTTC.